The clone carrying this TCR beta chain was counted between two and nine times. The sample comes from a study of blood T cell repertoires in COVID-19. Study context: Spain, Italy and the United States supplied samples that represented acute and convalescent COVID-19. PBMCs, B-cell-depleted T cells, or T cells were the source of the cDNA or gDNA that made up the material.

Authors' analysis steps: Amplifying reference gene primers gave estimates of nucleated cell counts. Measured with immunoSEQ multiplex PCR; TCRdb has only the in-frame clones, and not every one. V and J calls plus clone size are reproduced from that table; the DNA served to infer D and trimming. The sample lists around 60,000 clones, roughly 90% seen once, with about 3.8% in the top ten. V shed 1 base and J shed 5 bases, with 15 bases lying between them. Germline assignment: CDR1 SEHNR and CDR2 FQNEAQ (reference sequence). CDR3 length equals 15 residues. This chain links TRBV7-9 with TRBJ2-7, with a tentative D call TRBD1 (5 bases). This TCR derives from a human donor in a cohort sampled during active COVID-19. Sequenced: peripheral blood. The CDR3 region has the DNA TGTGCCAGCAGCTTAGTAGCAGGGTCAGGCCACGAGCAGTACTTC. It specifies CASSLVAGSGHEQYF.